This T cell receptor beta chain was recorded in a study of beta chain features in type 1 diabetes. Points from the study as a whole: Moderately but significantly shorter TCRB CDR3s were found in Type 1 diabetes patients in all four CD4+ subsets. Naive, central memory and regulatory TCRB repertoires appeared more similar among patients than healthy donors. Insertions were fewer and deletions more numerous at VDJ junctions in type 1 diabetes patients.

This clone was seen more than once but under ten times. Its antigen is as yet unknown. Sequenced material consisted of expressed TCRB transcripts (all of the isolated RNA was reverse transcribed). The average output of naive, central memory and regulatory T cell samples was several million reads. Profiling relied on immunoSEQ multiplex PCR, and the TCRdb table lists in-frame clones only, not all of them. The table lists about 650,000 clones, roughly an eighth of them singletons. Trimming pared 4 bases from V and 2 bases from J, leaving 23 bases between. This CDR3 region has 18 residues. The germline gives CDR1 PRHDT, CDR2 FYEKMQ (reference sequence). Cells sorted by CD45RO/CCR7/CD25/CD127/CD95/CD27 comprised CD4+ naive, central memory, regulatory and stem cell-like memory cells.

The rearrangement uses TRBV13 and TRBJ1-1; D might be TRBD1 (6 bases). Sequences were obtained from naive CD4+ T cells from blood. The sequence was obtained from a man aged 30-40 years with type 1 diabetes. CDR3 residues: CASSSRPPFTGHNTEAFF. The CDR3 DNA sequence: TGTGCCAGCAGCTCCCGCCCTCCCTTCACAGGGCACAACACTGAAGCTTTCTTT.